This T cell receptor (beta chain) was identified in a study of blood T cell repertoires in COVID-19. Study information: PBMCs, B-cell-depleted T cells, or T cells were the source of the cDNA or gDNA that made up the material.

Per the study methods: Reference gene primer amplification gave estimated nucleated cell counts. Generated by immunoSEQ multiplex PCR, the TCRdb table keeps only in-frame clones and is missing some. Clone size and V and J calls were adopted from that table, with D and trimming inferred from the DNA. Of 200,000 or so clones detected, roughly nine tenths appear once; the ten largest clones hold 0.65% to 0.95%. V was pared by 3 bases and J by 8 bases, with 13 bases between. CDR1 LNHDA and CDR2 SQIVND come from the germline V gene (reference sequence). The CDR3 extends over 14 amino acids. The receptor's source is a woman in her 70s with acute or convalescent COVID-19. The chain has TRBV19 and TRBJ1-4; a possible D gene is TRBD1 (5 bases). The material sequenced was peripheral blood. CDR3 DNA sequence: TGTGCCAGTAGTATGGGAGGGGTGGTCGAAAAACTGTTTTTT. This encodes CASSMGGVVEKLFF.